This entry lists 5 T cell receptor beta chains sequenced from one sample in a study of T cell responses to AZD1222 COVID-19 vaccine. The protocol was immunoSEQ multiplex PCR, while the TCRdb copy is restricted to in-frame clones and leaves out a portion. The sample holds 70,000 to 95,000 clones, 90% seen once. The sequences come from peripheral blood, collected on day 0 of AZD1222 vaccination. The receptors come from an adult in good health.

The rearrangement uses TRBV3-1 (or the pseudogene TRBV3-2) and TRBJ1-2, with TRBD1 as a possible D gene (5 bases). Germline V lookup: CDR1 LGHDT, CDR2 YNNKEL (reference sequence). V was cut by 0 bases and J by 8 bases, with 10 bases left in between. The CDR3 is made up of 13 amino acids. This CDR3 is CASSQEAGKGYTF. The CDR3 nucleotides are TGTGCCAGCAGCCAAGAGGCAGGGAAAGGCTACACCTTC.

The V call is TRBV5-8, the J call TRBJ2-7, with D perhaps TRBD1 (5 bases). Trimming took 0 bases from V and 3 from J, leaving 13 bases between them. From germline, CDR1 is SGHTS and CDR2 YDEGEE. The CDR3 consists of 15 residues. In DNA form, the CDR3 reads TGTGCCAGCAGCTTGGTGGGCAGGGCCGGCTACGAGCAGTACTTC. It is translated as CASSLVGRAGYEQYF.

The V gene is TRBV5-1, the J gene TRBJ2-3; the D is unclear. The CDR3 length is 16 residues. The germline V gene encodes CDR1 SGHRS and CDR2 YFSETQ. V shed 3 bases and J shed 1 base, with 15 bases lying between them. The CDR3 protein is CASSWGNPDGTDTQYF. DNA of the CDR3: TGCGCCAGCAGCTGGGGAAACCCCGACGGCACAGATACGCAGTATTTT.

The V and J genes are TRBV3-1 (or the pseudogene TRBV3-2) and TRBJ2-2; D is ambiguous. In germline, CDR1 is LGHDT, CDR2 YNNKEL (reference sequence). This CDR3 has 15 amino acids. Trimming removed 1 base from V and 5 bases from J, with 11 bases in between. The CDR3 nucleotides read TGTGCCAGCAGCCAAGGTGTTCAATGGACCGGGGAGCTGTTTTTT. Residues: CASSQGVQWTGELFF.

This chain links TRBV4-3 with TRBJ1-2; D is perhaps TRBD1 (5 bases). Germline loops: CDR1 LGHNA, CDR2 YSLEER. Trimming removed 4 bases from V and 3 bases from J, with 24 bases in between. The CDR3 spans 18 residues. For the CDR3, the DNA is TGCGCCAGCAGCCGAAGCCTGTCCGGGACTGCCGCCTACTATGGCTACACCTTC. Its protein is CASSRSLSGTAAYYGYTF.